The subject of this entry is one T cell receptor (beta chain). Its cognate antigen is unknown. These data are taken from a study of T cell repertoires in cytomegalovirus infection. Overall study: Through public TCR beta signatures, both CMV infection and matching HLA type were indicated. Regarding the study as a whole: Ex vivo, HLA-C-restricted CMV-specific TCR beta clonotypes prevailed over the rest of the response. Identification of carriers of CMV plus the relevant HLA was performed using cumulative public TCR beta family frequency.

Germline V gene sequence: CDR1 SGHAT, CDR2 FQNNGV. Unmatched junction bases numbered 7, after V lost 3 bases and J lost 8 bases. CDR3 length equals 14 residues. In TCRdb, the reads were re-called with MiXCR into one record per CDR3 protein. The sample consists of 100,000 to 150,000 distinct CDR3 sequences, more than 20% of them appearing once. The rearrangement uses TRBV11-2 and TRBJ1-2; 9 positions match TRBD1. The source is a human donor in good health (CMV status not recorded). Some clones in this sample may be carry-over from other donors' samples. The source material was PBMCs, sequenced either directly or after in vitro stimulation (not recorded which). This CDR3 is CASSLVLDRGGYTF. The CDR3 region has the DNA TGTGCCAGCAGCTTGGTACTGGACAGGGGCGGCTACACCTTC.